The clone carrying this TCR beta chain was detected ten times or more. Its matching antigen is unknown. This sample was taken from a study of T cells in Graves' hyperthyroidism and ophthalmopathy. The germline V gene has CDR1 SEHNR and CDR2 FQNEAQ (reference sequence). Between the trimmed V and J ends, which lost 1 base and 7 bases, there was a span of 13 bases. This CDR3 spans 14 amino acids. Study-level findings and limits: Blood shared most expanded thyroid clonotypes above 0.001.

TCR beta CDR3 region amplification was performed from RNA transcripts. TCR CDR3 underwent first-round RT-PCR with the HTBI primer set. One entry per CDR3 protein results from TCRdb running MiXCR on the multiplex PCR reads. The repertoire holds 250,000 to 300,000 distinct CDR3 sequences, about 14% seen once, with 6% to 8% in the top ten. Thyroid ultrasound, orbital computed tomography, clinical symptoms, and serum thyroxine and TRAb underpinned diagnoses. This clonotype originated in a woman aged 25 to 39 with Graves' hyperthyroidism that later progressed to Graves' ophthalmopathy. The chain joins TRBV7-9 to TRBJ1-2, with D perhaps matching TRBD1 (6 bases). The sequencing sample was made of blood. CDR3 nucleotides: TGTGCCAGCAGCTTAGGTAGGACAGACTCTGGCTACACCTTC. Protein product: CASSLGRTDSGYTF.